The 28 T cell receptor beta chains presented below share a single source sample, sequenced in a study of shared clonotypes between healthy human individuals. Assay: immunoSEQ multiplex PCR; the TCRdb copy retains only in-frame clones and omits some. The sample lists a few million clones; approximately 95% were seen once. Sequences were obtained from naive CD4+ T cells from PBMCs. The subset was: CD45RA+ positively selected. Every receptor here comes from a man aged 18 to 35 in good health. Some clones in this sample may be carry-over from other donors' samples.

The genes are TRBV18 and TRBJ1-1; the D gene is possibly TRBD1 (6 bases). Trimming stripped 2 bases from V and 1 base from J, with 14 bases between. The CDR3 runs 16 residues. Germline V gene sequence: CDR1 KGHSH, CDR2 LQKENI. The CDR3 coding sequence is TGTGCCAGCTCACCAACAGGGTTTCCGACGAACACTGAAGCTTTCTTT. Its translation: CASSPTGFPTNTEAFF. The full variable domain, in which reference TRBV18 and TRBJ1-1 provide the parts outside the CDR3, is NAGVMQNPRHLVRRRGQEARLRCSPMKGHSHVYWYRQLPEEGLKFMVYLQKENIIDESGMPKERFSAEFPKEGPSILRIQQVVRGDSAAYFCASSPTGFPTNTEAFFGQGTRLTVV.

The V and J genes are TRBV5-1 and TRBJ2-7; TRBD2 agrees at 8 bases. Germline lookup yields CDR1 SGHRS and CDR2 YFSETQ. Trimming took 3 bases from V and 5 from J; bases not matched to a gene: 10. CDR3 size: 15 residues. In DNA form, the CDR3 reads TGCGCCAGCAGCTGGCGCAGCGGGAGCCGCGACGAGCAGTACTTC. Its protein product is CASSWRSGSRDEQYF. Looking up the rest from reference TRBV5-1 and TRBJ2-7 gives the full variable domain: KAGVTQTPRYLIKTRGQQVTLSCSPISGHRSVSWYQQTPGQGLQFLFEYFSETQRNKGNFPGRFSGRQFSNSRSEMNVSTLELGDSALYLCASSWRSGSRDEQYFGPGTRLTVT.

This clone was seen only once. The chain couples TRBV5-1 to TRBJ2-1, with 10 bases lining up with TRBD2. In germline, CDR1 is SGHRS, CDR2 YFSETQ. The CDR3 length is 19 residues. With 1 base clipped from V and 7 bases from J, the junction kept 17 bases outside the gene matches. The CDR3 sequence: CASSLMGLASGRGVNEQFF. The CDR3 DNA reads TGCGCCAGCAGCTTGATGGGCCTCGCTAGCGGGAGAGGCGTGAATGAGCAGTTCTTC.

This sequence joins TRBV25-1 and TRBJ2-5, with D possibly matching TRBD1 (5 bases). Trimming cost V 6 bases and J 1 base, with 15 bases left between them. From germline, CDR1 is MGHDK and CDR2 SYGVNS. The CDR3 contains 15 residues. The CDR3 loop is CASREGAPVQETQYF. DNA of the CDR3: TGTGCCAGCAGAGAAGGGGCGCCAGTCCAAGAGACCCAGTACTTC.

Regarding this clone: Other DNA variants within this sample encode the same CDR3. The V gene is TRBV18, the J gene TRBJ1-3, with TRBD1 as a possible D gene (6 bases). Trimming pared 3 bases from V and 4 bases from J, leaving 10 bases between. The CDR3 covers 14 residues. The germline gives CDR1 KGHSH, CDR2 LQKENI. The CDR3 loop reads CASSPQGNGNTIYF. CDR3 coding DNA: TGTGCCAGCTCACCCCAGGGGAACGGAAACACCATATATTTT.

This clone has a single count. The V gene is TRBV5-1, the J gene TRBJ1-5; D not certain. Germline V gene sequence: CDR1 SGHRS, CDR2 YFSETQ. The CDR3 consists of 14 residues. Trimming took 0 bases from V and 4 from J, leaving 8 bases between them. The DNA for the CDR3 is TGCGCCAGCAGCTTGGGCAGTATTAATCAGCCCCAGCATTTT. Its translation: CASSLGSINQPQHF.

The chain couples TRBV7-3 to TRBJ2-3, with a possible D match to TRBD1 (8 bases). With 1 base removed from V and 4 bases from J, the gap between germline ends came to 21 bases. The CDR3 has 18 amino acids. From germline, CDR1 is SGHTA and CDR2 FQGTGA. The CDR3 nucleotides read TGTGCCAGCAGCTTAATGCGACAGGGGCCGCGGGGGCCAGATACGCAGTATTTT. This translates into CASSLMRQGPRGPDTQYF.

The chain has TRBV23-1 and TRBJ1-5; unclear D gene. TRBV23-1 is given ORF status, its function remaining uncertain. With 2 bases removed from V and 9 bases from J, the gap between germline ends came to 11 bases. This CDR3 spans 13 amino acids. In DNA, the CDR3 is TGCGCCAGCAGTCAAATGCTACACCCGCCCCAGCATTTT. Translation gives CASSQMLHPPQHF.

This CDR3 is CASSFRGQGPYEQYF. DNA for the CDR3: TGTGCCAGCAGCTTTCGGGGACAGGGTCCCTACGAGCAGTACTTC. The chain is built from TRBV13 and TRBJ2-7; TRBD1 matches 9 bases. The CDR3 is 15 residues long. The germline CDR1 and CDR2 sequences are PRHDT and FYEKMQ (reference sequence). V dropped 3 bases and J dropped 2; count of bases not matched to a gene: 5.

The gene calls are TRBV28 and TRBJ2-7; 7 bases are shared with TRBD2. The length of the CDR3 is 16 residues. Unmatched junction bases numbered 17, after V lost 5 bases and J lost 7 bases. Germline V gives CDR1 MDHEN, CDR2 SYDVKM. The CDR3 bases are TGTGCCAGCAGTAAACTAGCGCCGAACCTGATTTTGGAGCAGTACTTC. Translating it yields CASSKLAPNLILEQYF.

The chain is built from TRBV18 and TRBJ2-1; D ambiguous. The CDR3 contains 15 residues. Trimming removed 2 bases from V and 0 bases from J, with 8 bases in between. Germline assignment: CDR1 KGHSH and CDR2 LQKENI. For the CDR3, the DNA is TGTGCCAGCTCACCAACGGTCCCCTCCTACAATGAGCAGTTCTTC. This translates into CASSPTVPSYNEQFF.

As regards this clone: Other DNA sequences within the sample encode an identical CDR3. V gene TRBV29-1 combines with J gene TRBJ2-7; D gene ambiguous. CDR1 SQVTM and CDR2 ANQGSEA come from the germline V gene. Trimming took off 4 bases at V and 0 bases at J, with 7 bases between the two ends. This CDR3 comprises 12 residues. CDR3 sequence reads: CSVGVSSYEQYF. DNA for the CDR3: TGCAGCGTTGGGGTGAGCTCCTACGAGCAGTACTTC.

The chain's CDR3 is CASSLSGRRADTQYF. CDR3 DNA sequence: TGCGCCAGCAGCTTGAGCGGGAGGCGTGCAGATACGCAGTATTTT. The rearrangement joins TRBV5-1 to TRBJ2-3, with 9 bases aligning to TRBD2. Germline assignment: CDR1 SGHRS and CDR2 YFSETQ. CDR3 length equals 15 residues. V gave up 1 base and J gave up 4 bases; unmatched junction bases: 4.

This chain joins TRBV21-1 and TRBJ2-3. TRBV21-1 is flagged as a pseudogene. The CDR3 is made up of 18 amino acids. The CDR3 DNA follows: TGTGCCAGCAGCCCCTCGAACGGCAGAACCAGATGGGGGGATACGCAGTATTTT. Translation gives CASSPSNGRTRWGDTQYF.

This clone appeared a single time. The V call is TRBV7-9, the J call TRBJ2-2; 7 bases line up with TRBD1. CDR1 and CDR2 (germline): SEHNR, FQNEAQ (reference sequence). V shed 3 bases and J 1 base; nucleotides not matched to a gene: 5. The CDR3 contains 16 residues. The CDR3 is CASSLLRDRNTGELFF. In DNA, the CDR3 is TGTGCCAGCAGCTTGCTCCGGGACAGGAACACCGGGGAGCTGTTTTTT.

The chain employs TRBV29-1 and TRBJ2-1, with unresolved D. V was clipped by 4 bases and J by 0 bases, with 13 bases between them. The CDR3 length is 15 residues. Germline V gene data show CDR1 as SQVTM and CDR2 as ANQGSEA. In DNA form, the CDR3 reads TGCAGCGTTGGGCGAGATAGCAGCTCCTACAATGAGCAGTTCTTC. Translated: CSVGRDSSSYNEQFF.

The chain carries TRBV4-1 and TRBJ2-7; possible D gene TRBD1, 6 bases. The CDR3 sequence is 15 residues long. The ends were cut back, 2 bases at V and 2 bases at J, with 13 bases in the middle. Per germline, CDR1 MGHRA and CDR2 YSYEKL. The chain's CDR3 is CASSQRVWDTYEQYF. The CDR3, as DNA: TGCGCCAGCAGCCAAAGAGTTTGGGACACCTACGAGCAGTACTTC.

In this sample, this clone turned up once. In nucleotides, the CDR3 is TGTGCCAGCTCATCGAACCGGGACCGAAACACTGAAGCTTTCTTT. Translating it yields CASSSNRDRNTEAFF. This chain uses TRBV18 with TRBJ1-1; possibly TRBD1 for D (5 bases). Trimming cost V 5 bases and J 2 bases, with 15 bases left between them. Germline V lookup: CDR1 KGHSH, CDR2 LQKENI. The CDR3 is 15 residues long.

V gene TRBV28 combines with J gene TRBJ1-2; 9 nucleotides agree with TRBD1. Germline CDR1 and CDR2: MDHEN and SYDVKM. The CDR3 extends over 20 amino acids. J lost 0 bases, V lost 6 bases, and 20 bases had no gene match. The CDR3 region has the DNA TGTGCCAGCAGGGTTAGTCCGGGACAGGGAGCCGAAGATACTAACTATGGCTACACCTTC. Translated: CASRVSPGQGAEDTNYGYTF.

V usage is TRBV2 and J usage is TRBJ1-1; D gene ambiguous. Trimming stripped 0 bases from V and 5 bases from J, with 13 bases between. The CDR3 has 15 residues. Germline CDR1 and CDR2: SNHLY and FYNNEI. Here the CDR3 DNA reads TGTGCCAGCAGTGAAGCTGGACGGGGTGGGACTGAAGCTTTCTTT. It is translated as CASSEAGRGGTEAFF. The full variable domain, with the rest looked up from reference TRBV2 and TRBJ1-1, is EPEVTQTPSHQVTQMGQEVILRCVPISNHLYFYWYRQILGQKVEFLVSFYNNEISEKSEIFDDQFSVERPDGSNFTLKIRSTKLEDSAMYFCASSEAGRGGTEAFFGQGTRLTVV.

V is TRBV6-5 and J is TRBJ2-7, with TRBD1 identical over 7 bases. V lost 6 bases and J lost 3; bases outside the gene matches: 5. The CDR3 runs to 13 residues. The V gene's germline CDR1 is MNHEY and CDR2 SVGAGI. The CDR3 sequence: CASRGDRVYEQYF. The CDR3 nucleotides are TGTGCCAGCAGGGGGGACAGAGTCTACGAGCAGTACTTC.

J is TRBJ2-6 and V is TRBV28; D unclear. CDR1 MDHEN and CDR2 SYDVKM come from the germline V gene. Trimming left V 6 bases short and J 0 bases short, with 3 bases between. The CDR3 is 13 residues long. This CDR3 is CASSTSGANVLTF. CDR3 sequence (DNA): TGTGCCAGCAGCACCTCTGGGGCCAACGTCCTGACTTTC.

The chain joins TRBV6-5 to TRBJ1-5; D remains unclear. The V gene's germline CDR1 is MNHEY and CDR2 SVGAGI. The V and J ends lost 3 bases and 0 bases respectively, with 3 bases between them. The CDR3 is 13 residues long. CDR3 loop: CASSYNSNQPQHF. The CDR3 DNA reads TGTGCCAGCAGTTATAATAGCAATCAGCCCCAGCATTTT.

The chain uses TRBV6-1 and TRBJ2-2, with a tentative D call TRBD2 (7 bases). Deletions cut 1 base from V and 3 bases from J, with 21 bases between. The CDR3 runs to 19 residues. Germline assignment: CDR1 MNHNS and CDR2 SASEGT. The CDR3 coding sequence is TGTGCCAGCAGTGAAGTAGGGGGGATTGGGAGGGGTTACACCGGGGAGCTGTTTTTT. Encoded protein: CASSEVGGIGRGYTGELFF.

This clone occurred once. The chain uses TRBV18 and TRBJ1-5; D call uncertain. The V gene's germline CDR1 is KGHSH and CDR2 LQKENI. V lost 4 bases to trimming and J lost 1 base, with 14 bases between them. This CDR3 spans 16 amino acids. As DNA, the CDR3 is TGTGCCAGCTCACGGAACAGCCGGCGGAGCAATCAGCCCCAGCATTTT. Protein sequence: CASSRNSRRSNQPQHF.

This chain joins TRBV19 and TRBJ2-7; weak D call: TRBD2 (5 bases). The CDR3 extends over 16 amino acids. The V end lost 3 bases, the J end lost 4 bases, and 19 bases lay between the germline ends. CDR1 LNHDA and CDR2 SQIVND come from the germline V gene (reference sequence). The CDR3 nucleotides read TGTGCCAGTAGTATCCGGAAAGATGGCGGGTTATACGAGCAGTACTTC. Translated, it gives CASSIRKDGGLYEQYF.

V gene TRBV19 combines with J gene TRBJ1-1; TRBD1 aligns across 8 bases. The junction had 8 bases not matched to a gene; V was cut back by 6 bases and J by 5 bases. This CDR3 comprises 14 residues. Germline CDR1 is LNHDA and CDR2 is SQIVND (reference sequence). The CDR3 DNA reads TGTGCCAGTAGCCAGACAGGGGTAAAGACTGAAGCTTTCTTT. This gives the protein CASSQTGVKTEAFF.

The chain is built from TRBV7-3 and TRBJ2-7, with TRBD1 identical over 8 bases. The CDR3 is 16 amino acids. Germline assignment: CDR1 SGHTA and CDR2 FQGTGA. V lost 2 bases and J lost 5; bases outside the gene matches: 11. CDR3 DNA: TGTGCCAGCAGCTTATACGACAGGGGTGGTGAGAACGAGCAGTACTTC. This gives the protein CASSLYDRGGENEQYF.